These 27 T cell receptor beta chains came from one sample sequenced in a study of blood T cell repertoires in COVID-19. Profiled with immunoSEQ multiplex PCR; TCRdb holds only in-frame clones, not every one. The sample holds some 87,000 clones, 65% to 80% seen once. The sequencing input was peripheral blood. The source of these receptors is a woman of 80 years or more with active or convalescent COVID-19.

The chain carries TRBV3-1 (or the pseudogene TRBV3-2) and TRBJ1-3; 8 bases fit TRBD1. Germline V CDR1 and CDR2: LGHDT, YNNKEL (reference sequence). This CDR3 has 16 residues. The V segment lost 2 bases and the J segment 2 bases; nucleotides outside the gene matches: 5. CDR3 protein: CASSQCLQGAGNTIYF. The CDR3 nucleotides are TGTGCCAGCAGCCAATGTCTACAGGGGGCTGGAAACACCATATATTTT.

This clone was observed many times. V usage is TRBV28 and J usage is TRBJ1-3; D perhaps matches TRBD1 (6 bases). CDR1 MDHEN and CDR2 SYDVKM come from the germline V gene. This CDR3 contains 14 residues. V lost 6 bases and J 0 bases, leaving 9 bases between the germline ends. CDR3 nucleotides: TGTGCCAGCAGGACAGGCAGCTCTGGAAACACCATATATTTT. Amino acid sequence: CASRTGSSGNTIYF. Full variable domain (remainder filled in from reference TRBV28 and TRBJ1-3): DVKVTQSSRYLVKRTGEKVFLECVQDMDHENMFWYRQDPGLGLRLIYFSYDVKMKEKGDIPEGYSVSREKKERFSLILESASTNQTSMYLCASRTGSSGNTIYFGEGSWLTVV.

CDR3 sequence (DNA): TGCAGCGTTGCACAGGGGGCTCTAACTAACACTGAAGCTTTCTTT. Its translation is CSVAQGALTNTEAFF. This chain links TRBV29-1 with TRBJ1-1; 9 bases align to TRBD1. The V segment lost 4 bases and the J segment 2 bases; nucleotides outside the gene matches: 8. Germline CDR1 and CDR2: SQVTM and ANQGSEA. The CDR3 loop spans 15 amino acids.

V usage is TRBV4-3 and J usage is TRBJ1-1, with 8 bases matching TRBD1. The V segment lost 3 bases and the J segment 4 bases; nucleotides outside the gene matches: 10. Germline V CDR1 and CDR2: LGHNA, YSLEER. This CDR3 spans 16 amino acids. CDR3 coding DNA: TGCGCCAGCAGCCAGGATACCCCAGGGGGCCTCACTGAAGCTTTCTTT. Protein sequence: CASSQDTPGGLTEAFF.

The chain joins TRBV6-2 or TRBV6-3 to TRBJ1-6; 9 positions agree with TRBD1. The CDR3 sequence is 17 residues long. V trimming: 6 bases; J trimming: 7 bases; junction bases outside the gene matches: 13. Germline CDR1 MNHEY, CDR2 SVGEGT. DNA for the CDR3: TGTGCCAGCAGCCGCTCGGGAACGGACAGGGGAAATTCACCCCTCCACTTT. It translates to CASSRSGTDRGNSPLHF.

The chain uses TRBV21-1 and TRBJ2-1; the table assigns TRBD2, which was not confirmed against the DNA. TRBV21-1 is marked as a pseudogene. This CDR3 comprises 18 residues. The CDR3 bases are TGTGCCAGCAGCAAAGTGGGAGGGCCACGATGCTCCTACAATGAGCAGTTCTTC. Translating it yields CASSKVGGPRCSYNEQFF.

V gene TRBV30 combines with J gene TRBJ1-2, with 8 bases identical to TRBD1. The CDR3 has 18 amino acids. Germline trimming cut 3 bases from V and 4 bases from J; bases unmatched to any gene: 19. Germline V gene data show CDR1 as GTSNPN and CDR2 as SVGIG (reference sequence). In nucleotides, the CDR3 is TGTGCCTGGAGCGCGAGTTGGCAGGGGGCCAGTCTGCCCTATGGCTACACCTTC. This translates into CAWSASWQGASLPYGYTF. Supplemented by reference TRBV30 and TRBJ1-2, the full variable domain reads SQTIHQWPATLVQPVGSPLSLECTVEGTSNPNLYWYRQAAGRGLQLLFYSVGIGQISSEVPQNLSASRPQDRQFILSSKKLLLSDSGFYLCAWSASWQGASLPYGYTFGSGTRLTVV.

The J gene is TRBJ2-5, the V gene TRBV5-1; weak D call: TRBD1 (6 bases). V lost 4 bases to trimming and J lost 2 bases, with 12 bases between them. CDR3 length equals 14 residues. Germline CDR1 SGHRS, CDR2 YFSETQ. The CDR3 region has the DNA TGCGCCAGCAGCCCCCGGACAGCACAAGAGACCCAGTACTTC. Protein sequence: CASSPRTAQETQYF.

The chain joins TRBV5-6 to TRBJ2-2; 10 nucleotides match TRBD1. The CDR3 runs to 15 residues. Trimming took 4 bases from V and 8 from J; bases not matched to a gene: 8. Germline V lookup: CDR1 SGHDT, CDR2 YYEEEE. This CDR3 reads CASSPPGTGVGELFF. In DNA form, the CDR3 reads TGTGCCAGCAGCCCGCCCGGGACAGGGGTGGGGGAGCTGTTTTTT.

J is TRBJ1-5 and V is TRBV13, with D unclear. The CDR3 has 14 residues. CDR1 is PRHDT and CDR2 is FYEKMQ in the germline V gene (reference sequence). Between the trimmed V and J ends, which lost 3 bases and 6 bases, there was a span of 12 bases. The CDR3 loop reads CASSLGGRGQPQHF. In nucleotides, the CDR3 is TGTGCCAGCAGCTTGGGCGGGCGGGGTCAGCCCCAGCATTTT.

The CDR3 DNA sequence: TGTGCCTGGAGCGCCCTTCAGGTGGGCACTGAAGCTTTCTTT. Its translation: CAWSALQVGTEAFF. The V and J genes are TRBV30 and TRBJ1-1; D gene uncertain. Germline loops: CDR1 GTSNPN, CDR2 SVGIG (reference sequence). The CDR3 loop spans 14 amino acids. Trimming took 3 bases from V and 4 from J, leaving 15 bases between them.

This chain links TRBV7-3 with TRBJ2-3; maybe TRBD1 (6 bases). The germline V and J ends were trimmed by 3 bases and 5 bases, with 15 bases remaining between them. There are 15 residues in the CDR3. The germline V gene has CDR1 SGHTA and CDR2 FQGTGA. CDR3 residues: CASSLTTGNQDTQYF. In nucleotides, the CDR3 is TGTGCCAGCAGCTTGACAACAGGGAATCAAGATACGCAGTATTTT. The full variable domain, completed using reference TRBV7-3 and TRBJ2-3, is GAGVSQTPSNKVTEKGKYVELRCDPISGHTALYWYRQSLGQGPEFLIYFQGTGAADDSGLPNDRFFAVRPEGSVSTLKIQRTERGDSAVYLCASSLTTGNQDTQYFGPGTRLTVL.

The rearrangement uses TRBV6-2 or TRBV6-3 and TRBJ1-2; 8 bases agree with TRBD1. J lost 4 bases, V lost 5 bases, and 6 bases had no gene match. The CDR3 totals 14 residues. Germline CDR1 is MNHEY and CDR2 is SVGEGT. Here the CDR3 DNA reads TGTGCCAGCAGTCCACAGGGGGATTTCTATGGCTACACCTTC. Translated, it gives CASSPQGDFYGYTF.

This clone was seen only a few times. The V and J genes are TRBV5-1 and TRBJ1-1, with 10 bases fitting TRBD1. Germline V lookup: CDR1 SGHRS, CDR2 YFSETQ. The V and J ends lost 5 bases and 6 bases, in that order; junction bases with no gene match: 16. The CDR3 totals 17 residues. CDR3 coding DNA: TGCGCCAGCAGGTCCGGACAGGGGGTGGGGAGGACCCCTGAAGCTTTCTTT. It encodes CASRSGQGVGRTPEAFF.

V and J are TRBV6-5 and TRBJ1-1, with no clear D. Germline loops: CDR1 MNHEY, CDR2 SVGAGI. The CDR3 has 15 amino acids. V lost 5 bases to trimming and J lost 0 bases, with 13 bases between them. The CDR3 loop reads CASSRPRALNTEAFF. The CDR3 bases are TGTGCCAGCAGTAGACCGAGAGCGTTGAACACTGAAGCTTTCTTT.

V usage is TRBV27 and J usage is TRBJ2-2; D may be TRBD1 (5 bases). The CDR3 is 14 amino acids. Germline CDR1 reads MNHEY; CDR2 reads SMNVEV (reference sequence). V shed 4 bases and J shed 3 bases, with 9 bases lying between them. CDR3 nucleotides: TGTGCCAGCAGTTATGCCAGGGACACCGGGGAGCTGTTTTTT. It yields the protein CASSYARDTGELFF.

J is TRBJ2-7 and V is TRBV10-3; TRBD1 matches 8 bases. The CDR3 extends over 14 amino acids. V lost 5 bases to trimming and J lost 4 bases; unmatched junction nucleotides: 7. Germline CDR1 ENHRY, CDR2 SYGVKD. CDR3 region: CAISFRGRGYEQYF. The CDR3 DNA follows: TGTGCCATCAGTTTCAGGGGGCGCGGGTACGAGCAGTACTTC.

V is TRBV10-3 and J is TRBJ1-2; the match to TRBD1 covers 7 bases. The V gene end was trimmed by 0 bases and the J gene end by 2 bases; junction bases not matched to a gene: 6. CDR1 and CDR2 from the germline V gene are ENHRY and SYGVKD. This CDR3 is 16 amino acids long. The CDR3 spells CAISESYQDRNYGYTF. The CDR3 DNA sequence: TGTGCCATCAGTGAGTCCTACCAGGACAGGAACTATGGCTACACCTTC.

The CDR3 DNA reads as TGCGCCAGCAGCCAAGGGACAGGGGACGGCGGCTACACCTTC. Its translation: CASSQGTGDGGYTF. The V and J genes are TRBV4-3 and TRBJ1-2; 9 nucleotides align to TRBD1. The V gene's germline CDR1 is LGHNA and CDR2 YSLEER. J was trimmed by 8 bases and V by 1 base; bases with no gene match: 5. CDR3 length equals 14 residues.

This chain joins TRBV3-1 (or the pseudogene TRBV3-2) and TRBJ1-5; 9 nucleotides agree with TRBD1. V shed 2 bases and J 7 bases; nucleotides not matched to a gene: 3. This CDR3 comprises 14 residues. Germline V gives CDR1 LGHDT, CDR2 YNNKEL (reference sequence). The CDR3 is CASSQTGGRQPQHF. CDR3 nucleotides: TGTGCCAGCAGCCAAACAGGGGGCCGGCAGCCCCAGCATTTT.

This chain uses TRBV19 with TRBJ2-3; D gene ambiguous. Trimming cost V 3 bases and J 5 bases, with 12 bases left between them. Germline CDR1 reads LNHDA; CDR2 reads SQIVND (reference sequence). This CDR3 spans 14 amino acids. The CDR3 DNA reads TGTGCCAGTAGTATTTCCCCGGTAGAAGATACGCAGTATTTT. Translated, it gives CASSISPVEDTQYF. The entire variable domain, with the rest obtained from reference TRBV19 and TRBJ2-3, is as follows: DGGITQSPKYLFRKEGQNVTLSCEQNLNHDAMYWYRQDPGQGLRLIYYSQIVNDFQKGDIAEGYSVSREKKESFPLTVTSAQKNPTAFYLCASSISPVEDTQYFGPGTRLTVL.

The CDR3 bases are TGTGCCAGCAGCTTAGTTTCCCGTGAGGAGACCCAGTACTTC. It encodes CASSLVSREETQYF. The chain employs TRBV7-2 and TRBJ2-5; D remains ambiguous. This CDR3 has 14 amino acids. CDR1 SGHTA and CDR2 FQGNSA come from the germline V gene. V lost 1 base and J 5 bases, leaving 11 bases between the germline ends.

The sample holds one count of this clone. The chain employs TRBV30 and TRBJ1-1; unclear D gene. This CDR3 spans 13 amino acids. CDR1 GTSNPN and CDR2 SVGIG come from the germline V gene (reference sequence). The V end was cut by 3 bases, the J end by 0 bases, with 8 bases between. CDR3 nucleotides: TGTGCCTGGAGCCTACAGCTGAACACTGAAGCTTTCTTT. This gives the protein CAWSLQLNTEAFF.

The V and J genes are TRBV5-4 and TRBJ1-4; no clear D. From germline, CDR1 is SGHNT and CDR2 YYREEE (reference sequence). V was clipped by 3 bases and J by 6 bases, with 15 bases between them. The CDR3 sequence is 15 residues long. The CDR3 region is CASSSNGGIDEKLFF. CDR3 in DNA: TGTGCCAGCAGCTCTAACGGAGGGATTGATGAAAAACTGTTTTTT.

The chain links TRBV12-3 or TRBV12-4 to TRBJ2-7; possibly TRBD1 for D (5 bases). With 3 bases removed from V and 3 bases from J, the gap between germline ends came to 9 bases. The CDR3 is 13 amino acids. Here the CDR3 reads CASSFDSRYEQYF. The CDR3 DNA reads as TGTGCCAGCAGTTTTGACAGCCGCTACGAGCAGTACTTC.

A few counts support this clone. CDR3 DNA sequence: TGTGCCAGCAGTCCGGGGGGCTCCGAGCAGTTCTTC. This gives the protein CASSPGGSEQFF. The genes are TRBV7-9 and TRBJ2-1; the D gene is possibly TRBD2 (7 bases). This CDR3 has 12 residues. Trimming removed 6 bases from V and 10 bases from J, with 13 bases in between. Per the germline V gene, CDR1 is SEHNR and CDR2 is FQNEAQ (reference sequence).

This clone was counted once. The chain couples TRBV6-2 or TRBV6-3 to TRBJ2-1; 11 bases match TRBD2. This CDR3 has 15 amino acids. Unmatched junction bases numbered 7, after V lost 5 bases and J lost 7 bases. Germline V CDR1 and CDR2: MNHEY, SVGEGT. CDR3 sequence: CASSKSSGGWNEQFF. CDR3 DNA sequence: TGTGCCAGCAGTAAATCTAGCGGGGGGTGGAATGAGCAGTTCTTC.